The TCR beta chain under discussion was sequenced for a study of T cells in Graves' hyperthyroidism and ophthalmopathy. Across the study: Specimen type is peripheral blood, collected at initial diagnosis prior to any treatment.

This clonotype was counted ten times or more. This CDR3 has 16 amino acids. Germline CDR1 SNHLY, CDR2 FYNNEI. V lost 6 bases to trimming and J lost 0 bases; unmatched junction nucleotides: 5. Researchers defined stable Graves' hyperthyroidism as no ophthalmopathy progression within 18 months. Thyroid ultrasound and orbital computed tomography, with clinical symptoms and serum thyroxine and TRAb, informed diagnoses. It was 10 ml of fresh peripheral blood that supplied the PBMCs. Amplification of TCR beta CDR3 regions was performed using RNA transcripts as template. First-round RT-PCR targeting the TCR CDR3 was performed with the HTBI primer set. TCRdb re-analysed the multiplex PCR reads in MiXCR, keeping a single row per CDR3 protein. The sample shows some 400,000 distinct CDR3 sequences, around 14% of them seen only once.

The source is a woman aged 55-75 years with Graves' hyperthyroidism. The chain links TRBV2 to TRBJ2-1; TRBD2 matches 10 bases. The sequencing input was blood. CDR3 nucleotide sequence: TGTGCCAGCAGACCTCGGACTAGCGGCTCCTACAATGAGCAGTTCTTC. Translated, it gives CASRPRTSGSYNEQFF.